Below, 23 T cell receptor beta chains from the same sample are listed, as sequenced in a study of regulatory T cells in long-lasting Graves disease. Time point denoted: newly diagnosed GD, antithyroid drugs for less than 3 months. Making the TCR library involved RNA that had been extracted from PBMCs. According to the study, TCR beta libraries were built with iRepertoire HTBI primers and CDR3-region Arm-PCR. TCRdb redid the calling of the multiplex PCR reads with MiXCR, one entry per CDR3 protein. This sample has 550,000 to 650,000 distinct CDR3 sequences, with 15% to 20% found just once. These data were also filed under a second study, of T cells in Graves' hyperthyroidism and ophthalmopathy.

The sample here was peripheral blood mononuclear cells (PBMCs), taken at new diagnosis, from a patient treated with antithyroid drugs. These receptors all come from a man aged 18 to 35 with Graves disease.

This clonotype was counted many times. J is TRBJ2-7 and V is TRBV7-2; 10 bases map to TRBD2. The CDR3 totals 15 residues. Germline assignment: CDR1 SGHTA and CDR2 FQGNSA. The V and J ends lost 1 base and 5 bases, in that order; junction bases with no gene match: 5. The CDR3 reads CASSLVGTSVNEQYF. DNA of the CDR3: TGTGCCAGCAGCTTAGTCGGGACTAGCGTTAACGAGCAGTACTTC.

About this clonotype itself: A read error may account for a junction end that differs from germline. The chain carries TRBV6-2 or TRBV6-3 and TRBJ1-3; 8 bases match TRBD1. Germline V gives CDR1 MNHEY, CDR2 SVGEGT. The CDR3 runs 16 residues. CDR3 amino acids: CACSGQGFEAGNTIYF. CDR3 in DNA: TGTGCCTGCAGCGGACAGGGTTTTGAGGCTGGAAACACCATATATTTT.

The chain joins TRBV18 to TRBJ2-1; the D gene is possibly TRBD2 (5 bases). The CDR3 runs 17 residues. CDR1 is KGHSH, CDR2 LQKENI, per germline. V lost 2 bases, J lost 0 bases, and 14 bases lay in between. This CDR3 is CASSPEGDSSSYNEQFF. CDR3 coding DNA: TGTGCCAGCTCACCAGAGGGAGATAGCAGCTCCTACAATGAGCAGTTCTTC.

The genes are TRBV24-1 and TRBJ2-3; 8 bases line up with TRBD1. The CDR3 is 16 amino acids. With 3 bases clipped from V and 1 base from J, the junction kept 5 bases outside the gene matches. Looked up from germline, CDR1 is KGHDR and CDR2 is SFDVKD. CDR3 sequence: CATSDRTGKGTDTQYF. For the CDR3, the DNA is TGTGCCACCAGTGATCGGACAGGGAAAGGCACAGATACGCAGTATTTT.

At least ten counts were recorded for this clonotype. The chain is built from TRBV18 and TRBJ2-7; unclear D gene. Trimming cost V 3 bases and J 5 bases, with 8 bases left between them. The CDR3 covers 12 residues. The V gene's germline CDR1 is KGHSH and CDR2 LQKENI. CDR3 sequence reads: CASSPTADEQYF. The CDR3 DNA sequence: TGTGCCAGCTCACCTACCGCAGACGAGCAGTACTTC.

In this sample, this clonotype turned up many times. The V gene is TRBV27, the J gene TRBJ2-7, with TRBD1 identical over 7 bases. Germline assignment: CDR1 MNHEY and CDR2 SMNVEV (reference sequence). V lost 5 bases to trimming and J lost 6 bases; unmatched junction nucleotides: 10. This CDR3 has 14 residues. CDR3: CASSSNRGGGEQYF. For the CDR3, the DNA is TGTGCCAGCAGTAGCAACAGGGGTGGTGGCGAGCAGTACTTC.

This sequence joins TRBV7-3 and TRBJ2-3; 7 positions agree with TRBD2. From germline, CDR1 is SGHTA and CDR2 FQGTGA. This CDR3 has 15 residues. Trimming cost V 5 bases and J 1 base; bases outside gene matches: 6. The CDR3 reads CASSPGLWGTDTQYF. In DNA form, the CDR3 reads TGTGCCAGCAGCCCGGGACTATGGGGCACAGATACGCAGTATTTT. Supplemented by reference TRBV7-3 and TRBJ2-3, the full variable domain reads GAGVSQTPSNKVTEKGKYVELRCDPISGHTALYWYRQSLGQGPEFLIYFQGTGAADDSGLPNDRFFAVRPEGSVSTLKIQRTERGDSAVYLCASSPGLWGTDTQYFGPGTRLTVL.

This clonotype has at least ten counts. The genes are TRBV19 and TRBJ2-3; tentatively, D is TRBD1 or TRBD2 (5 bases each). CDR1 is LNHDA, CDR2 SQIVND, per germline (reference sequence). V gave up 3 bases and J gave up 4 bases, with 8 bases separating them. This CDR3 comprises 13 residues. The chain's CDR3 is CASSIRGADTQYF. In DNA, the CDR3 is TGTGCCAGTAGTATTCGGGGCGCAGATACGCAGTATTTT.

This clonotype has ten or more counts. CDR3 sequence (DNA): TGCAGTGCTGCTCTCCCAGGGACCTACGAGCAGTACTTC. It translates to CSAALPGTYEQYF. The chain combines TRBV20-1 with TRBJ2-7; possible D gene TRBD1, 5 bases. The CDR3 is 13 amino acids. Germline CDR1 is DFQATT and CDR2 is SNEGSKA (reference sequence). Trimming left V 5 bases short and J 2 bases short, with 13 bases between.

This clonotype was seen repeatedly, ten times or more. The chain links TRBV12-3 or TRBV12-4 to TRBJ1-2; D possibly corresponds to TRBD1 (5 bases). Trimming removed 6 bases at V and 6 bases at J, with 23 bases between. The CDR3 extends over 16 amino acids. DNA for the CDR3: TGTGCCAGCAGGCGCGACAGCGTCAGCCCGGCCGATGGCTACACCTTC. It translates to CASRRDSVSPADGYTF.

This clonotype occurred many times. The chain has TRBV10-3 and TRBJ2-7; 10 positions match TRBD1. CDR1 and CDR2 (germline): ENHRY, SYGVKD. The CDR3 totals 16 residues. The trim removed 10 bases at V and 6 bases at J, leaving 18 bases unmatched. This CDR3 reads CATRRPGDRGNGEQYF. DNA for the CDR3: TGTGCCACCAGACGCCCCGGGGACAGGGGAAACGGCGAGCAGTACTTC.

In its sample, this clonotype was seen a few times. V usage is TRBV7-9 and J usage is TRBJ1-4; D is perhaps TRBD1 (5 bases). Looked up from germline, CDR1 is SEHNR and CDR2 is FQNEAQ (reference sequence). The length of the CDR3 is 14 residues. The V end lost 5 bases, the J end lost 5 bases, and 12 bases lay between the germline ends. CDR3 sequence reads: CASSEGRENEKLFF. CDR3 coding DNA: TGTGCCAGCAGCGAGGGACGGGAAAATGAAAAACTGTTTTTT. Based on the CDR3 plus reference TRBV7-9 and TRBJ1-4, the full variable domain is DTGVSQNPRHKITKRGQNVTFRCDPISEHNRLYWYRQTLGQGPEFLTYFQNEAQLEKSRLLSDRFSAERPKGSFSTLEIQRTEQGDSAMYLCASSEGRENEKLFFGSGTQLSVL.

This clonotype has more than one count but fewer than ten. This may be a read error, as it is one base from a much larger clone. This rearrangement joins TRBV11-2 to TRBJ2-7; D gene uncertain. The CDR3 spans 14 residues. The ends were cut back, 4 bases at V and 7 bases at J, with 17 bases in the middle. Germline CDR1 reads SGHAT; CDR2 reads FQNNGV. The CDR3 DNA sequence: TGTGCCAGCAGCTCCCTGCGGAAGGGCCGTGAGCAGTACTTC. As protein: CASSSLRKGREQYF.

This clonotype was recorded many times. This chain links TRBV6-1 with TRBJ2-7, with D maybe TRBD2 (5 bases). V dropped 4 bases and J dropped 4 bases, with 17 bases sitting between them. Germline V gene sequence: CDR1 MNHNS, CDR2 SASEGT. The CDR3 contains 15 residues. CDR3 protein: CASSGGGVHLYEQYF. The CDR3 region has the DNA TGTGCCAGCAGTGGAGGAGGCGTCCATTTATACGAGCAGTACTTC.

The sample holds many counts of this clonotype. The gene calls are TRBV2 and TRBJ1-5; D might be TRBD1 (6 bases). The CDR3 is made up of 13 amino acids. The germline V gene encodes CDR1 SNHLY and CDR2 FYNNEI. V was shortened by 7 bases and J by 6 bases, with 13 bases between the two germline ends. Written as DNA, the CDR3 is TGTGCCAGCACACAGGGAGAGGTTCAGCCCCAGCATTTT. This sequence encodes CASTQGEVQPQHF. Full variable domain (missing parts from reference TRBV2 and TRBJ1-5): EPEVTQTPSHQVTQMGQEVILRCVPISNHLYFYWYRQILGQKVEFLVSFYNNEISEKSEIFDDQFSVERPDGSNFTLKIRSTKLEDSAMYFCASTQGEVQPQHFGDGTRLSIL.

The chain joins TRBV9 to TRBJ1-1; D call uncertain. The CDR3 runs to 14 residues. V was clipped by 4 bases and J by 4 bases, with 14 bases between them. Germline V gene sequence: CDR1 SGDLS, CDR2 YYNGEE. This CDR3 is CASSLHAGSTEAFF. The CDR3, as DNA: TGTGCCAGCAGCCTACACGCCGGGAGCACTGAAGCTTTCTTT.

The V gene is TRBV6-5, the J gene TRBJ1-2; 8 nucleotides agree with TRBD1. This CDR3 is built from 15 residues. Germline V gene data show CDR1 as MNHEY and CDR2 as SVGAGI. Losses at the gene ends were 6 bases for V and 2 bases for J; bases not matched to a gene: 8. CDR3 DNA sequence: TGTGCCAGCAGCTACACACAGGGGGGGAACTATGGCTACACCTTC. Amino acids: CASSYTQGGNYGYTF.

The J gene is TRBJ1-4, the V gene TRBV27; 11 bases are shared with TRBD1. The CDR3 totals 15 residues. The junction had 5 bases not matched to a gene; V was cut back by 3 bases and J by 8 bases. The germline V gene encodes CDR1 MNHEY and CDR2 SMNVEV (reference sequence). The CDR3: CASSFRTGGWEKLFF. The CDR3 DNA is TGTGCCAGCAGTTTTAGGACAGGGGGCTGGGAAAAACTGTTTTTT.

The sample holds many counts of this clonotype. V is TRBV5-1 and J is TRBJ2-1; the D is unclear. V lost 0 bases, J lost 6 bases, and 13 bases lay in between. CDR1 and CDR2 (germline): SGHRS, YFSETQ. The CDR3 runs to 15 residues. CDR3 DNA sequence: TGCGCCAGCAGCTTGGAAGGCAGAAAGGGCAATGAGCAGTTCTTC. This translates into CASSLEGRKGNEQFF.

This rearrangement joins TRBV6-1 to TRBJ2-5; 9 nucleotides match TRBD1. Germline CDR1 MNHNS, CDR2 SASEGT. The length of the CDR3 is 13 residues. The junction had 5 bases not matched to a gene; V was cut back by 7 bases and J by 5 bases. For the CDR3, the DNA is TGTGCCAGCACGCACAGGGGGCGCGAGACCCAGTACTTC. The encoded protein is CASTHRGRETQYF.

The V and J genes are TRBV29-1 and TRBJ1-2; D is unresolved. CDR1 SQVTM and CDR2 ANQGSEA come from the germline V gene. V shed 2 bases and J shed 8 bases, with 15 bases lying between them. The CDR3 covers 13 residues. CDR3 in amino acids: CSVERPGEEGYTF. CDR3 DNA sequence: TGCAGCGTTGAAAGACCCGGGGAGGAGGGCTACACCTTC.

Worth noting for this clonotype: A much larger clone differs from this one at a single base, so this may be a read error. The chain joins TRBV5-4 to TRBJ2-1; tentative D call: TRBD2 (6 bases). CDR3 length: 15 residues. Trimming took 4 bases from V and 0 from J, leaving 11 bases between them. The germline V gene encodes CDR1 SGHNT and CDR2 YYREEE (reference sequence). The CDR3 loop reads CASSPGGDSYNEQFF. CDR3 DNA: TGTGCCAGCAGCCCCGGAGGGGACTCCTACAATGAGCAGTTCTTC.

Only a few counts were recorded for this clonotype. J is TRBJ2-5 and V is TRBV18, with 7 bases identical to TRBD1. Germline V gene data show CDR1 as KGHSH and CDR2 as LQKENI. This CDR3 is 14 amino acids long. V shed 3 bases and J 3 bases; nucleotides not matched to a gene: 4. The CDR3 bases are TGTGCCAGCTCACCTTCTGGACAGGAAGAGACCCAGTACTTC. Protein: CASSPSGQEETQYF.